Listed below are T cell receptor beta chains from one sample, sequenced in a study of T-cell reconstitution after alpha-beta-depleted transplantation in children. Each CDR3 protein gets one entry after TCRdb re-called the PCR reads with MiXCR. This table holds around 680,000 distinct CDR3 sequences, over 15% found once. This sample comprised PBMCs from the stem cell graft donor, obtained from the stem cell graft. The receptors stem from a human donor who donated a stem cell graft to a child with acute myeloid leukemia. The CDR3 runs from the conserved cysteine through the conserved F or W. D genes are given only for firm matches. Clone size is stated in some rows and not others, as once, few, many or a class when expanded.

J | D | size | V | CDR3 | DNA
TRBJ2-1 | TRBD2 | few | TRBV27 | CASSKYSGAEGEQFF | TGTGCCAGCAGTAAATATAGCGGGGCGGAAGGTGAGCAGTTCTTC
TRBJ1-1 | NA | many | TRBV5-6 | CASSFGQGDTEAFF | TGTGCCAGCAGCTTTGGCCAAGGAGACACTGAAGCTTTCTTT
TRBJ2-1 | TRBD1 | NA | TRBV5-1 | CASSLGQGWVAEQFF | TGCGCCAGCAGCTTAGGACAGGGTTGGGTGGCTGAGCAGTTCTTC
TRBJ2-3 | NA | NA | TRBV29-1 | CSVGKAARGVTDTQYF | TGCAGCGTTGGGAAGGCGGCCCGAGGGGTAACAGATACGCAGTATTTT
TRBJ2-7 | NA | few | TRBV28 | CASSLMAYEQYF | TGTGCCAGCAGTTTAATGGCCTACGAGCAGTACTTC
TRBJ1-1 | NA | NA | TRBV18 | CASSRLQGNTEAFF | TGTGCCAGCTCACGACTTCAGGGGAACACTGAAGCTTTCTTT
TRBJ1-1 | NA | NA | TRBV7-2 | CASSKIGQTEAFF | TGTGCCAGCAGCAAAATTGGACAGACTGAAGCTTTCTTT
TRBJ1-1 | NA | many | TRBV20-1 | CSARDSKPLNTEAFF | TGCAGTGCTAGAGATAGCAAACCGCTGAACACTGAAGCTTTCTTT
TRBJ2-7 | TRBD2 | NA | TRBV7-3 | CAISLGAGSSYEQYF | TGTGCCATCAGCTTAGGAGCGGGGAGCTCCTACGAGCAGTACTTC
TRBJ2-1 | TRBD2 | many | TRBV29-1 | CSVMGLVVNEQFF | TGCAGCGTGATGGGACTAGTCGTCAATGAGCAGTTCTTC
TRBJ2-1 | TRBD1 | NA | TRBV5-1 | CASSSKGQSMDEQFF | TGCGCCAGCAGCTCGAAGGGACAGAGTATGGATGAGCAGTTCTTC
TRBJ1-2 | NA | NA | TRBV20-1 | CSAREGILYGYTF | TGCAGTGCTAGGGAGGGTATCCTCTATGGCTACACCTTC
TRBJ1-4 | NA | many | TRBV5-1 | CASSLDDFTNEKLFF | TGCGCCAGCAGCTTGGACGACTTCACTAATGAAAAACTGTTTTTT
TRBJ2-1 | TRBD2 | many | TRBV20-1 | CSAPLWGGYNEQFF | TGCAGTGCTCCTCTATGGGGGGGGTACAATGAGCAGTTCTTC
TRBJ1-5 | NA | NA | TRBV28 | CASSAQGFKGRGQPQHF | TGTGCCAGCAGTGCGCAAGGCTTTAAAGGAAGGGGTCAGCCCCAGCATTTT
TRBJ2-1 | NA | many | TRBV20-1 | CSVSDWDEQFF | TGCAGTGTTTCGGACTGGGATGAGCAGTTCTTC
TRBJ2-7 | NA | NA | TRBV5-1 | CASSLEGFAYEQYF | TGCGCCAGCAGCTTGGAAGGGTTCGCCTACGAGCAGTACTTC
TRBJ2-3 | TRBD2 | NA | TRBV5-1 | CASSVGLAADTQYF | TGCGCCAGCAGCGTCGGACTAGCAGCAGATACGCAGTATTTT
TRBJ1-2 | TRBD1 | many | TRBV20-1 | CSAHSGGYYGYTF | TGCAGTGCTCATTCAGGGGGCTACTATGGCTACACCTTC
TRBJ2-5 | TRBD2 | NA | TRBV12-3/TRBV12-4 | CASSVTSGGAVETQYF | TGTGCCAGCAGCGTGACTAGCGGGGGGGCCGTGGAGACCCAGTACTTC
TRBJ2-1 | TRBD2 | few | TRBV7-2 | CASSFRGGAIQGNEQFF | TGTGCCAGCAGCTTCCGGGGGGGGGCCATACAGGGCAATGAGCAGTTCTTC
TRBJ1-6 | NA | NA | TRBV7-2 | CASSFQGGRSPLHF | TGTGCCAGCAGCTTTCAAGGGGGGCGTTCACCCCTCCACTTT
TRBJ2-2 | TRBD1 | many | TRBV12-3/TRBV12-4 | CASSPRQGVWELFF | TGTGCCAGCAGTCCGCGACAGGGCGTCTGGGAGCTGTTTTTT
TRBJ2-7 | NA | few | TRBV30 | CAWSPGASYEQYF | TGTGCCTGGAGCCCCGGAGCCTCCTACGAGCAGTACTTC
TRBJ2-1 | TRBD2 | NA | TRBV7-9 | CASSSGGGLGDNEQFF | TGTGCCAGCAGCTCGGGGGGGGGACTAGGCGACAATGAGCAGTTCTTC
TRBJ1-2 | NA | NA | TRBV7-9 | CASSSGASNYGYTF | TGTGCCAGCAGCTCGGGAGCATCGAACTATGGCTACACCTTC
TRBJ2-2 | NA | NA | TRBV20-1 | CSARADPGNTGELFF | TGCAGTGCTAGAGCGGACCCCGGGAACACCGGGGAGCTGTTTTTT
TRBJ1-1 | NA | many | TRBV15 | CATSRALNEAEAFF | TGTGCCACCAGCAGAGCGCTAAACGAGGCTGAAGCTTTCTTT
TRBJ2-5 | TRBD2 | NA | TRBV24-1 | CATSELSDGGNQYF | TGTGCCACCAGTGAGTTATCGGACGGGGGGAACCAGTACTTC
TRBJ1-1 | NA | many | TRBV20-1 | CSAREGEECEAFF | TGCAGTGCTAGAGAAGGGGAGGAATGTGAAGCTTTCTTT
TRBJ2-1 | TRBD2 | NA | TRBV11-2 | CASSERLAGSSEQFF | TGTGCCAGCAGCGAGCGACTAGCGGGGAGTTCTGAGCAGTTCTTC
TRBJ1-2 | NA | few | TRBV6-2/TRBV6-3 | CASSYGPYGYTF | TGTGCCAGCAGTTACGGGCCTTATGGCTACACCTTC
TRBJ1-1 | NA | many | TRBV20-1 | CSARELREGTEAFF | TGCAGTGCTAGAGAATTGAGGGAGGGAACTGAAGCTTTCTTT
TRBJ1-5 | NA | NA | TRBV20-1 | CSASETEYSNQPQHF | TGCAGTGCTAGCGAGACAGAGTATAGCAATCAGCCCCAGCATTTT
TRBJ2-3 | TRBD2 | many | TRBV20-1 | CSARDPSGLTDTQYF | TGCAGTGCTAGAGATCCTAGCGGACTCACAGATACGCAGTATTTT
TRBJ1-6 | NA | many | TRBV5-5 | CASSWREQHNSPLHF | TGTGCCAGCAGCTGGAGGGAACAGCATAATTCACCCCTCCACTTT
TRBJ1-6 | NA | few | TRBV10-3 | CAISDVGGDSPLHF | TGTGCCATCAGTGACGTGGGGGGGGACTCACCCCTCCACTTT
TRBJ2-1 | NA | NA | TRBV11-2 | CASSFPMRQSDSYNEQFF | TGTGCCAGCAGCTTCCCTATGAGACAGAGCGACTCCTACAATGAGCAGTTCTTC
TRBJ1-2 | NA | NA | TRBV7-6 | CASSPGMDYGYTF | TGTGCCAGCAGCCCTGGGATGGACTATGGCTACACCTTC
TRBJ1-1 | NA | NA | TRBV20-1 | CSARERQNTEAFF | TGCAGTGCTAGAGAAAGGCAGAACACTGAAGCTTTCTTT
TRBJ2-1 | NA | few | TRBV9 | CASSDRDTRFF | TGTGCCAGCAGCGACCGGGACACTCGGTTCTTC
TRBJ2-7 | NA | NA | TRBV10-3 | CAISVIQAEQYF | TGTGCCATCAGTGTGATCCAGGCTGAGCAGTACTTC
TRBJ1-5 | NA | many | TRBV20-1 | CSASRQTSNQPQHF | TGCAGTGCTAGTAGACAGACTAGCAATCAGCCCCAGCATTTT
TRBJ1-4 | TRBD1 | many | TRBV20-1 | CSASLQGAWEKLFF | TGCAGTGCCAGCCTCCAGGGGGCCTGGGAAAAACTGTTTTTT
TRBJ1-4 | NA | NA | TRBV4-1 | CASSQEAGFMEKLFF | TGCGCCAGCAGCCAAGAAGCGGGGTTTATGGAAAAACTGTTTTTT